This passage covers 14 T cell receptor beta chains from one sample sequenced in a study of CD8 T cells in Susac syndrome. Reverse transcription used roughly 0.5 to 1 ug RNA and random hexamers. TCRdb analysed the immunoSEQ multiplex PCR reads with MiXCR anew, one entry per CDR3 protein. The sample yields about 69,000 distinct CDR3 sequences, roughly nine tenths seen once. Input material: CD8+ T cells from PBMCs. The receptors shown here come from a human donor with multiple sclerosis.

The chain is built from TRBV6-5 and TRBJ1-1, with D possibly being TRBD1 (6 bases). CDR1 is MNHEY, CDR2 SVGAGI, per germline. The CDR3 has 11 residues. Trimming cost V 3 bases and J 11 bases, with 10 bases left between them. The CDR3 here is CASSYQGLAFF. CDR3 in DNA: TGTGCCAGCAGTTATCAGGGGCTGGCTTTCTTT.

This sequence joins TRBV11-2 and TRBJ2-1, with TRBD1 matching over 8 bases. V shed 0 bases, J shed 7 bases, and the junction held 8 bases outside the gene matches. CDR1 is SGHAT and CDR2 is FQNNGV in the germline V gene. CDR3 length: 16 residues. The CDR3 nucleotides are TGTGCCAGCAGCTTAGATCGGGCAGGGGGCAGGAATGAGCAGTTCTTC. Translation: CASSLDRAGGRNEQFF.

The chain employs TRBV27 and TRBJ2-2, with unresolved D. Germline assignment: CDR1 MNHEY and CDR2 SMNVEV (reference sequence). Trimming cost V 0 bases and J 0 bases, with 11 bases left between them. CDR3 length equals 17 residues. The CDR3: CASSLSIAGSNTGELFF. CDR3 nucleotide sequence: TGTGCCAGCAGTTTATCGATCGCAGGTTCGAACACCGGGGAGCTGTTTTTT.

The rearrangement links TRBV7-9 to TRBJ2-5, with unresolved D. This CDR3 is 16 amino acids long. V lost 2 bases and J lost 0, with 13 bases in between. Germline V gene data show CDR1 as SEHNR and CDR2 as FQNEAQ (reference sequence). CDR3 coding DNA: TGTGCCAGCAGCTTACCGTGGCAGATGAACCAAGAGACCCAGTACTTC. Translating it yields CASSLPWQMNQETQYF.

The genes are TRBV2 and TRBJ2-4; TRBD1 aligns across 7 bases. J was trimmed by 1 base and V by 6 bases; bases with no gene match: 6. This CDR3 is 15 amino acids long. The germline gives CDR1 SNHLY, CDR2 FYNNEI. The CDR3 loop is CASSGSQGAKNIQYF. The CDR3 DNA sequence: TGTGCCAGCAGCGGATCACAGGGGGCCAAAAACATTCAGTACTTC.

V gene TRBV19 combines with J gene TRBJ1-6, with D maybe TRBD1 (6 bases). Trimming pared 3 bases from V and 7 bases from J, leaving 10 bases between. This CDR3 has 14 residues. Looked up from germline, CDR1 is LNHDA and CDR2 is SQIVND (reference sequence). CDR3 sequence: CASSIQGRNSPLHF. The CDR3 DNA sequence: TGTGCCAGTAGTATCCAGGGGCGAAATTCACCCCTCCACTTT. Filled out from reference TRBV19 and TRBJ1-6, the complete variable domain reads DGGITQSPKYLFRKEGQNVTLSCEQNLNHDAMYWYRQDPGQGLRLIYYSQIVNDFQKGDIAEGYSVSREKKESFPLTVTSAQKNPTAFYLCASSIQGRNSPLHFGNGTRLTVT.

The rearrangement uses TRBV27 and TRBJ2-1; 10 positions agree with TRBD2. Germline CDR1 reads MNHEY; CDR2 reads SMNVEV (reference sequence). V lost 1 base and J lost 3; bases outside the gene matches: 6. The CDR3 is 17 amino acids. The CDR3 bases are TGTGCCAGCAGTTTATGGAAGGCTAGCGGGAGCTACAATGAGCAGTTCTTC. This codes for CASSLWKASGSYNEQFF.

CDR3 protein: CASSLRLGLSYEQYF. The CDR3, as DNA: TGCGCCAGCAGCCTGAGGTTGGGACTGAGCTACGAGCAGTACTTC. V is TRBV5-1 and J is TRBJ2-7; a weak D match, TRBD2 (6 bases). In germline, CDR1 is SGHRS, CDR2 YFSETQ. The CDR3 consists of 15 residues. Deletions cut 4 bases from V and 3 bases from J, with 17 bases between.

The rearrangement uses TRBV4-1 and TRBJ2-1; D remains ambiguous. V lost 0 bases to trimming and J lost 9 bases, with 6 bases between them. CDR1 and CDR2 from the germline V gene are MGHRA and YSYEKL. This CDR3 comprises 12 residues. CDR3 in amino acids: CASSQDPGEQFF. The CDR3 bases are TGCGCCAGCAGCCAAGATCCGGGTGAGCAGTTCTTC.

The chain combines TRBV9 with TRBJ1-2; D might be TRBD1 (6 bases). CDR3 size: 12 residues. Deletions cut 3 bases from V and 8 bases from J, with 11 bases between. The germline gives CDR1 SGDLS, CDR2 YYNGEE. The CDR3 coding sequence is TGTGCCAGCAGCGGATGGACAGAGGGCTACACCTTC. Translated: CASSGWTEGYTF.

This chain uses TRBV9 with TRBJ2-5; perhaps TRBD1 as D (6 bases). Trimming shortened V by 4 bases and J by 5 bases, and 24 bases separated the two germline ends. The CDR3 contains 17 residues. Per germline, CDR1 SGDLS and CDR2 YYNGEE. The CDR3 bases are TGTGCCAGCAGCCACGACTATCTAAACAGTGGACAGGAGACCCAGTACTTC. Its translation is CASSHDYLNSGQETQYF.

This clonotype was seen a few times. CDR3 nucleotide sequence: TGTGCCAGCAGTTATATTGGTGGGTACACTGAAGCTTTCTTT. This gives the protein CASSYIGGYTEAFF. The chain couples TRBV6-6 to TRBJ1-1, with D hard to call. The V end was cut by 3 bases, the J end by 3 bases, with 11 bases between. Germline loops: CDR1 MNHNY, CDR2 SVGAGI (reference sequence). The CDR3 extends over 14 amino acids.

The rearrangement joins TRBV6-2 or TRBV6-3 to TRBJ2-7, with 8 nucleotides matching TRBD1. CDR3 length: 16 amino acids. CDR1 MNHEY and CDR2 SVGEGT come from the germline V gene. V shed 5 bases, J shed 3 bases, and the junction held 12 bases outside the gene matches. The CDR3 spells CASSHRQGLTHYEQYF. CDR3 bases: TGTGCCAGCAGTCACCGACAGGGGTTAACCCACTACGAGCAGTACTTC.

V usage is TRBV4-1 and J usage is TRBJ2-1; D is perhaps TRBD1 (6 bases). V lost 0 bases and J 2 bases, leaving 14 bases between the germline ends. Germline loops: CDR1 MGHRA, CDR2 YSYEKL. The CDR3 consists of 17 residues. The CDR3 loop reads CASSQDEEKGAYNEQFF. The CDR3 DNA reads as TGCGCCAGCAGCCAAGATGAGGAGAAGGGGGCCTACAATGAGCAGTTCTTC.